A single sample is the source of the 22 T cell receptor beta chains below, sequenced in a study of shared clonotypes between healthy human individuals. TCRdb's table, derived via immunoSEQ multiplex PCR, lists solely in-frame clones and lacks some. In the table there are around 370,000 clones, around 96% of which are singletons. The sequencing sample was made of memory CD8+ T cells sorted from blood. Described subset: CD45RO+ cells pooled with CCR7-negative TemRA cells. The receptors originated from a man aged 25-45 years in good health.

V usage is TRBV5-1 and J usage is TRBJ2-3; unclear D gene. This CDR3 contains 12 residues. CDR1 is SGHRS, CDR2 YFSETQ, per germline. The V end lost 2 bases, the J end lost 4 bases, and 5 bases lay between the germline ends. The CDR3 coding sequence is TGCGCCAGCAGCTTCGACGCAGATACGCAGTATTTT. Translation: CASSFDADTQYF.

The chain has TRBV6-6 and TRBJ2-7; 8 nucleotides align to TRBD2. The CDR3 spans 14 residues. Germline V gene data show CDR1 as MNHNY and CDR2 as SVGAGI (reference sequence). Trimming removed 2 bases from V and 5 bases from J; junction bases left unmatched: 5. The CDR3 reads CASSYGREVNEQYF. The CDR3, as DNA: TGTGCCAGCAGTTACGGGCGGGAGGTTAACGAGCAGTACTTC.

In this sample, this clone turned up once. The chain is built from TRBV6-5 and TRBJ2-7; D is ambiguous. Trimming removed 4 bases from V and 2 bases from J, with 12 bases in between. CDR3 length: 14 residues. Germline V gene lookup returns CDR1 MNHEY and CDR2 SVGAGI. The CDR3 nucleotides read TGTGCCAGCAGTTCCACGGCCCTAACCTACGAGCAGTACTTC. Its translation: CASSSTALTYEQYF.

The chain recombines TRBV29-1 with TRBJ2-1; 11 nucleotides match TRBD2. Germline CDR1 reads SQVTM; CDR2 reads ANQGSEA. The CDR3 covers 12 residues. The V segment lost 8 bases and the J segment 6 bases; nucleotides outside the gene matches: 3. The DNA for the CDR3 is TGCAGCTCCGGGACTAGCGGCAATGAGCAGTTCTTC. Protein sequence: CSSGTSGNEQFF.

V usage is TRBV6-5 and J usage is TRBJ2-1; perhaps TRBD2 as D (6 bases). The V end lost 6 bases, the J end lost 5 bases, and 11 bases lay between the germline ends. Per the germline V gene, CDR1 is MNHEY and CDR2 is SVGAGI. The CDR3 consists of 13 residues. CDR3 sequence reads: CASRTGGNNEQFF. The CDR3 DNA follows: TGTGCCAGCAGAACCGGGGGTAACAATGAGCAGTTCTTC.

Turning to this clone: Other DNA sequences within the sample encode an identical CDR3. The V call is TRBV20-1, the J call TRBJ2-7; D is perhaps TRBD1 (5 bases). V lost 3 bases and J 2 bases, leaving 5 bases between the germline ends. CDR1 is DFQATT, CDR2 SNEGSKA, per germline (reference sequence). This CDR3 has 11 residues. The DNA for the CDR3 is TGCAGTGCTAGGGGGCCCTACGAGCAGTACTTC. Translating it yields CSARGPYEQYF.

In this sample, this clone turned up once. CDR3 region: CAISEEGANQPQHF. The CDR3 nucleotides are TGTGCCATCAGTGAGGAGGGAGCCAATCAGCCCCAGCATTTT. The chain recombines TRBV10-3 with TRBJ1-5; D gene ambiguous. Germline CDR1 and CDR2: ENHRY and SYGVKD. The CDR3 length is 14 residues. The germline V and J ends were trimmed by 2 bases and 3 bases, with 8 bases remaining between them.

The gene calls are TRBV6-1 and TRBJ2-7; 9 positions agree with TRBD1. V lost 7 bases, J lost 7 bases, and 11 bases stayed unmatched. Germline CDR1 is MNHNS and CDR2 is SASEGT. The CDR3 has 14 residues. CDR3 protein: CASNEFPGTGEQYF. Here the CDR3 DNA reads TGTGCCAGCAATGAGTTCCCCGGGACAGGGGAGCAGTACTTC.

The chain combines TRBV10-2 with TRBJ2-5, with TRBD2 as a possible D gene (6 bases). The CDR3 is made up of 14 amino acids. The germline CDR1 and CDR2 sequences are WSHSY and SAAADI. The V gene lost 8 bases and the J gene lost 4 bases, with 17 bases spanning the gap. This CDR3 reads CASQSGLVGETQYF. The CDR3 DNA sequence: TGCGCCAGCCAAAGCGGGCTAGTCGGAGAGACCCAGTACTTC.

CDR3 DNA: TGTGCCAGCAGTCCTGGGGGACTAGTCTCTGATACGCAGTATTTT. Its protein is CASSPGGLVSDTQYF. This sequence joins TRBV27 and TRBJ2-3; 8 nucleotides line up with TRBD2. CDR1 is MNHEY and CDR2 is SMNVEV in the germline V gene (reference sequence). V lost 5 bases, J lost 6 bases, and 10 bases stayed unmatched. This CDR3 has 15 amino acids.

This chain links TRBV7-9 with TRBJ2-7; 8 nucleotides align to TRBD1. Germline V gene data show CDR1 as SEHNR and CDR2 as FQNEAQ (reference sequence). The CDR3 extends over 18 amino acids. After removal of 3 bases from V and 4 bases from J, the junction contained 17 bases not matched to a gene. The CDR3 DNA sequence: TGTGCCAGCAGCTTCCCGATCGTGGGGGGACAGGCTGCGTACGAGCAGTACTTC. Protein sequence: CASSFPIVGGQAAYEQYF.

J is TRBJ2-2 and V is TRBV7-2; 7 bases map to TRBD1. The length of the CDR3 is 16 residues. The junction had 7 bases not matched to a gene; V was cut back by 5 bases and J by 1 base. Per germline, CDR1 SGHTA and CDR2 FQGNSA. CDR3 DNA sequence: TGTGCCAGCAGCCCGGACAGGATTAAGAACACCGGGGAGCTGTTTTTT. Encoded protein: CASSPDRIKNTGELFF.

The CDR3 DNA reads TGTGCCAGCCTGCTAGCGGCCAGCTCCTACAATGAGCAGTTCTTC. This codes for CASLLAASSYNEQFF. J is TRBJ2-1 and V is TRBV7-2; 7 nucleotides line up with TRBD2. The CDR3 consists of 15 residues. Per germline, CDR1 SGHTA and CDR2 FQGNSA. The V gene end was trimmed by 8 bases and the J gene end by 0 bases; junction bases not matched to a gene: 7.

As to this clone: This sample also contains other DNA sequences that code for the same CDR3. The V gene is TRBV30, the J gene TRBJ2-5; no definite D call. Germline V gene lookup returns CDR1 GTSNPN and CDR2 SVGIG (reference sequence). This CDR3 has 12 amino acids. V gave up 2 bases and J gave up 3 bases, with 7 bases separating them. For the CDR3, the DNA is TGTGCCTGGAGTCTGGGTAAAGAGACCCAGTACTTC. Translating it yields CAWSLGKETQYF.

The V call is TRBV9, the J call TRBJ2-2; no clear D. The CDR3 is made up of 14 amino acids. V was cut by 0 bases and J by 1 base, with 4 bases left in between. CDR1 is SGDLS, CDR2 YYNGEE, per germline. In DNA, the CDR3 is TGTGCCAGCAGCGTAGCTCTGAACACCGGGGAGCTGTTTTTT. Encoded protein: CASSVALNTGELFF.

The J gene is TRBJ2-7, the V gene TRBV19; 13 nucleotides agree with TRBD2. The germline CDR1 and CDR2 sequences are LNHDA and SQIVND (reference sequence). This CDR3 contains 15 residues. With V trimmed by 4 bases and J by 5 bases, 5 bases remained unmatched. For the CDR3, the DNA is TGTGCCAGTAGTACCACTAGCGGGAGGGCCCACGAGCAGTACTTC. This codes for CASSTTSGRAHEQYF. Full variable domain (outside the CDR3, taken from reference TRBV19 and TRBJ2-7): DGGITQSPKYLFRKEGQNVTLSCEQNLNHDAMYWYRQDPGQGLRLIYYSQIVNDFQKGDIAEGYSVSREKKESFPLTVTSAQKNPTAFYLCASSTTSGRAHEQYFGPGTRLTVT.

The chain combines TRBV19 with TRBJ2-7; the match to TRBD1 covers 7 bases. V shed 4 bases, J shed 2 bases, and the junction held 5 bases outside the gene matches. This CDR3 has 14 amino acids. Germline V lookup: CDR1 LNHDA, CDR2 SQIVND (reference sequence). CDR3 DNA: TGTGCCAGTAGTAGGGGGCAGGGGGCCTACGAGCAGTACTTC. This translates into CASSRGQGAYEQYF.

The gene calls are TRBV5-5 and TRBJ2-5; D possibly corresponds to TRBD2 (5 bases). Germline loops: CDR1 SGHKS, CDR2 YYEKEE (reference sequence). The germline V and J ends were trimmed by 3 bases and 2 bases, with 11 bases remaining between them. The CDR3 loop spans 14 amino acids. The CDR3 protein is CASSWELGQETQYF. The CDR3 DNA sequence: TGTGCCAGCAGCTGGGAACTAGGGCAAGAGACCCAGTACTTC.

The count of this clone is one. This chain joins TRBV19 and TRBJ2-7; TRBD1 or TRBD2 may be the D gene (5 bases each). Trimming shortened V by 10 bases and J by 2 bases, and 15 bases separated the two germline ends. This CDR3 region has 13 residues. Germline V gene data show CDR1 as LNHDA and CDR2 as SQIVND (reference sequence). Here the CDR3 reads CATSRGPAYEQYF. CDR3 nucleotides: TGTGCCACCTCTCGGGGACCCGCCTACGAGCAGTACTTC. The whole variable domain, filled in from reference TRBV19 and TRBJ2-7, reads DGGITQSPKYLFRKEGQNVTLSCEQNLNHDAMYWYRQDPGQGLRLIYYSQIVNDFQKGDIAEGYSVSREKKESFPLTVTSAQKNPTAFYLCATSRGPAYEQYFGPGTRLTVT.

This chain joins TRBV10-2 and TRBJ2-3; D perhaps matches TRBD2 (7 bases). The CDR3 spans 17 residues. The V and J ends lost 0 bases and 1 base respectively, with 14 bases between them. CDR1 WSHSY and CDR2 SAAADI come from the germline V gene. In DNA, the CDR3 is TGCGCCAGCAGTGAGTCGAGGGGGAGGGCCGGCACAGATACGCAGTATTTT. This codes for CASSESRGRAGTDTQYF.

As for this clone: A read error may account for a junction end that differs from germline. The chain uses TRBV7-7 and TRBJ2-1; TRBD2 agrees at 16 bases. CDR3 size: 14 residues. Germline V gives CDR1 SSHAT, CDR2 FNYEAQ (reference sequence). CDR3: CASSTGLAGGEQFF. CDR3 in DNA: TGTGCTAGCAGCACGGGACTAGCGGGAGGGGAGCAGTTCTTC.

This rearrangement joins TRBV5-1 to TRBJ2-1, with 15 bases matching TRBD2. V trimming: 1 base; J trimming: 6 bases; junction bases outside the gene matches: 8. The CDR3 length is 18 residues. CDR1 SGHRS and CDR2 YFSETQ come from the germline V gene. The CDR3 spells CASSLLGTSGRPPNEQFF. DNA for the CDR3: TGCGCCAGCAGCTTGCTTGGGACTAGCGGGAGGCCTCCCAATGAGCAGTTCTTC.